The next 29 T cell receptor beta chains were all read from a single sample in a study of blood T cell repertoires in COVID-19. The data were produced by immunoSEQ multiplex PCR, yet TCRdb's version contains in-frame clones alone and is incomplete. The table records 55,000 to 85,000 clones, around 87% of them present only once. Sequencing was carried out using peripheral blood. The receptors come from a woman aged 18-35 years with acute or convalescent COVID-19.

This clone showed up just once. The chain employs TRBV7-2 and TRBJ1-2; TRBD1 matches at 7 bases. Unmatched junction bases numbered 7, after V lost 5 bases and J lost 4 bases. Looked up from germline, CDR1 is SGHTA and CDR2 is FQGNSA. This CDR3 contains 14 residues. DNA for the CDR3: TGTGCCAGCAGCCTAAACCCAGGGGGCTATGGCTACACCTTC. Translation gives CASSLNPGGYGYTF.

The chain links TRBV5-6 to TRBJ2-5; 8 bases fit TRBD2. V dropped 0 bases and J dropped 1; count of bases not matched to a gene: 5. The V gene's germline CDR1 is SGHDT and CDR2 YYEEEE. This CDR3 has 16 amino acids. For the CDR3, the DNA is TGTGCCAGCAGCTTGGAAGCGGGGGCGATCCAAGAGACCCAGTACTTC. Translating gives CASSLEAGAIQETQYF.

On this clone itself: This sample also contains other DNA sequences that code for the same CDR3. The rearrangement joins TRBV2 to TRBJ1-1; TRBD1 agrees at 10 bases. The germline gives CDR1 SNHLY, CDR2 FYNNEI. This CDR3 region has 14 residues. Trimming took 6 bases from V and 3 from J; bases not matched to a gene: 4. The CDR3 here is CASRMTGGYTEAFF. The CDR3 coding sequence is TGTGCCAGCAGGATGACAGGGGGCTACACTGAAGCTTTCTTT.

J is TRBJ2-1 and V is TRBV24-1; 8 bases map to TRBD1. The V and J ends lost 0 bases and 7 bases, in that order; junction bases with no gene match: 4. Germline lookup yields CDR1 KGHDR and CDR2 SFDVKD. The CDR3 covers 15 residues. CDR3 nucleotide sequence: TGTGCCACCAGTGATTTGACGGACAGGGAAAATGAGCAGTTCTTC. It is translated as CATSDLTDRENEQFF.

The V and J genes are TRBV7-9 and TRBJ2-5; a weak D match, TRBD2 (7 bases). Trimming took off 6 bases at V and 1 base at J, with 12 bases between the two ends. The CDR3 is 14 residues long. CDR1 SEHNR and CDR2 FQNEAQ come from the germline V gene (reference sequence). CDR3: CASSPGGGQETQYF. The CDR3 bases are TGTGCCAGCAGTCCGGGGGGCGGCCAAGAGACCCAGTACTTC.

This chain joins TRBV28 and TRBJ1-2; 10 bases line up with TRBD1. CDR1 MDHEN and CDR2 SYDVKM come from the germline V gene. CDR3 length: 15 residues. After removal of 5 bases from V and 8 bases from J, the junction contained 11 bases not matched to a gene. CDR3 region: CASSPGTGVVNGYTF. The CDR3 DNA reads TGTGCCAGCAGTCCGGGGACAGGGGTTGTCAACGGCTACACCTTC.

This chain links TRBV19 with TRBJ1-3, with a weak D call TRBD1 (5 bases). Trimming stripped 6 bases from V and 2 bases from J, with 14 bases between. The CDR3 totals 15 residues. Germline V CDR1 and CDR2: LNHDA, SQIVND (reference sequence). This chain's CDR3 is CASRSPGLAGNTIYF. The CDR3 bases are TGTGCCAGTAGATCCCCAGGGCTGGCTGGAAACACCATATATTTT.

The chain couples TRBV9 to TRBJ2-3, with TRBD2 matching 10 bases. J was trimmed by 8 bases and V by 1 base; bases with no gene match: 10. Germline CDR1 reads SGDLS; CDR2 reads YYNGEE. CDR3 length: 16 residues. CDR3: CASSVPLAGGYGTQYF. For the CDR3, the DNA is TGTGCCAGCAGCGTACCCTTAGCGGGAGGTTACGGTACGCAGTATTTT.

The rearrangement uses TRBV2 and TRBJ1-1; 7 nucleotides agree with TRBD1. V was clipped by 8 bases and J by 3 bases; unmatched bases: 6. Germline lookup yields CDR1 SNHLY and CDR2 FYNNEI. This CDR3 comprises 13 residues. In nucleotides, the CDR3 is TGTGCCAGCTCAGGGGGGTTGTACACTGAAGCTTTCTTT. Protein sequence: CASSGGLYTEAFF.

This clone was picked up one time. The chain links TRBV6-2 or TRBV6-3 to TRBJ1-2; TRBD1 aligns across 7 bases. This CDR3 spans 16 amino acids. CDR1 is MNHEY, CDR2 SVGEGT, per germline. Trimming at V came to 6 bases and at J to 8 bases, leaving 18 bases not matched to a gene. CDR3 sequence: CASSPLGQAVSRGYTF. The CDR3 DNA follows: TGTGCCAGCAGCCCTCTTGGACAGGCCGTCTCCCGGGGCTACACCTTC.

The gene calls are TRBV29-1 and TRBJ2-2; D perhaps matches TRBD2 (5 bases). The CDR3 runs to 14 residues. Germline V gene lookup returns CDR1 SQVTM and CDR2 ANQGSEA. Trimming left V 5 bases short and J 4 bases short, with 14 bases between. CDR3 amino acids: CSVSNAGLTGELFF. The CDR3 nucleotides are TGCAGCGTTAGTAACGCGGGTCTCACCGGGGAGCTGTTTTTT.

This chain joins TRBV19 and TRBJ2-7; the match to TRBD1 covers 8 bases. This CDR3 comprises 14 residues. Germline V gene data show CDR1 as LNHDA and CDR2 as SQIVND (reference sequence). The V segment lost 5 bases and the J segment 2 bases; nucleotides outside the gene matches: 5. CDR3 nucleotides: TGTGCCAGTAGTCCGACAGGGGTCCCCTACGAGCAGTACTTC. It codes for CASSPTGVPYEQYF.

The chain joins TRBV7-9 to TRBJ2-1; 8 bases match TRBD1. The CDR3 totals 15 residues. J gave up 2 bases and V 4 bases, and 4 bases lay outside the gene matches. The V gene's germline CDR1 is SEHNR and CDR2 FQNEAQ (reference sequence). This chain's CDR3 is CASSSGQAPYNEQFF. CDR3 nucleotide sequence: TGTGCCAGCAGCTCGGGACAGGCCCCCTACAATGAGCAGTTCTTC.

The chain employs TRBV7-9 and TRBJ1-4, with 9 bases that match TRBD1. The CDR3 spans 16 residues. The V and J ends lost 3 bases and 11 bases, in that order; junction bases with no gene match: 13. Germline V gives CDR1 SEHNR, CDR2 FQNEAQ (reference sequence). The CDR3, as DNA: TGTGCCAGCAGCTTTTTGGTTGGGACAGGGTCGGAGAAACTGTTTTTT. Translated: CASSFLVGTGSEKLFF. Using reference TRBV7-9 and TRBJ1-4 for the parts outside the CDR3, the full variable domain is DTGVSQNPRHKITKRGQNVTFRCDPISEHNRLYWYRQTLGQGPEFLTYFQNEAQLEKSRLLSDRFSAERPKGSFSTLEIQRTEQGDSAMYLCASSFLVGTGSEKLFFGSGTQLSVL.

This chain uses TRBV9 with TRBJ1-3; D is ambiguous. Germline V lookup: CDR1 SGDLS, CDR2 YYNGEE. This CDR3 comprises 15 residues. Trimming took off 4 bases at V and 2 bases at J, with 13 bases between the two ends. The CDR3 reads CASSPSFGPGNTIYF. In nucleotides, the CDR3 is TGTGCCAGCAGCCCCAGTTTTGGGCCTGGAAACACCATATATTTT.

J is TRBJ1-1 and V is TRBV15; D gene ambiguous. Trimming removed 3 bases from V and 5 bases from J, with 10 bases in between. The CDR3 has 13 residues. The germline V gene has CDR1 LNHNV and CDR2 YYDKDF (reference sequence). The CDR3 region is CATSRETKTEAFF. The CDR3 coding sequence is TGTGCCACCAGCAGGGAGACTAAAACTGAAGCTTTCTTT.

The CDR3 reads CAWSRVYTEAFF. DNA for the CDR3: TGTGCCTGGAGTCGGGTCTACACTGAAGCTTTCTTT. This chain joins TRBV30 and TRBJ1-1; D not resolved. The V gene lost 2 bases and the J gene lost 3 bases, with 7 bases spanning the gap. Germline CDR1 and CDR2: GTSNPN and SVGIG (reference sequence). The CDR3 is 12 amino acids.

This chain links TRBV7-9 with TRBJ2-7; a weak D match, TRBD1 (5 bases). V was shortened by 5 bases and J by 5 bases, with 13 bases between the two germline ends. Germline V gene lookup returns CDR1 SEHNR and CDR2 FQNEAQ (reference sequence). The CDR3 is 13 amino acids. The DNA for the CDR3 is TGTGCCAGCAGCCCCAGGGTTTTCGACGAGCAGTACTTC. Translation: CASSPRVFDEQYF.

The V and J genes are TRBV18 and TRBJ2-3, with 7 positions matching TRBD1. The CDR3 is made up of 15 amino acids. Looked up from germline, CDR1 is KGHSH and CDR2 is LQKENI. With V trimmed by 1 base and J by 2 bases, 3 bases remained unmatched. CDR3 coding DNA: TGTGCCAGCTCACCACTGGGACAGAACACAGATACGCAGTATTTT. Translating gives CASSPLGQNTDTQYF. The full variable domain, rest sourced from reference TRBV18 and TRBJ2-3, is NAGVMQNPRHLVRRRGQEARLRCSPMKGHSHVYWYRQLPEEGLKFMVYLQKENIIDESGMPKERFSAEFPKEGPSILRIQQVVRGDSAAYFCASSPLGQNTDTQYFGPGTRLTVL.

The rearrangement uses TRBV7-2 and TRBJ2-7; 14 nucleotides line up with TRBD2. The CDR3 has 17 residues. Per germline, CDR1 SGHTA and CDR2 FQGNSA. J lost 3 bases, V lost 4 bases, and 8 bases had no gene match. The CDR3 region is CASSYRGLAGGVYEQYF. The CDR3 nucleotides are TGTGCCAGCAGCTACCGAGGACTAGCGGGAGGTGTCTACGAGCAGTACTTC.

Comment on this clone: This is likely a read error, given that the CDR3 carries no conserved phenylalanine or tryptophan at its end. The DNA is omitted, as the CDR3 cannot be located on it reliably, and the CDR3 follows TCRdb's listing. V and J are TRBV5-6 and TRBJ1-1; the table's D gene call, TRBD1, was not cross checked with the DNA. Per germline, CDR1 SGHDT and CDR2 YYEEEE. The CDR3 has 12 amino acids, counting both end residues. Here the CDR3 reads CASLSGARGQAV.

The J gene is TRBJ1-5, the V gene TRBV7-8; D possibly corresponds to TRBD1 (5 bases). Germline lookup yields CDR1 SGHVS and CDR2 FQNEAQ. V shed 3 bases and J shed 0 bases, with 15 bases lying between them. The CDR3 extends over 17 amino acids. Here the CDR3 reads CASSLGEGFDSNQPQHF. The CDR3 DNA reads TGTGCCAGCAGCTTGGGGGAGGGTTTTGATAGCAATCAGCCCCAGCATTTT.

The genes are TRBV6-2 or TRBV6-3 and TRBJ1-4; 9 bases line up with TRBD1. The CDR3 runs 17 residues. CDR1 is MNHEY and CDR2 is SVGEGT in the germline V gene. Trimming at V came to 5 bases and at J to 8 bases, leaving 15 bases not matched to a gene. The CDR3 nucleotides read TGTGCCAGCAGTCCACCGGGACAGGGAAGAGAGAAGGAAAAACTGTTTTTT. The encoded protein is CASSPPGQGREKEKLFF.

The genes are TRBV6-5 and TRBJ1-5; a weak D match, TRBD1 (5 bases). V shed 6 bases and J shed 7 bases, with 13 bases lying between them. This CDR3 contains 13 residues. The germline V gene has CDR1 MNHEY and CDR2 SVGAGI. CDR3 residues: CASSPRQPQPQHF. The CDR3 bases are TGTGCCAGCAGCCCGAGACAGCCGCAGCCCCAGCATTTT.

The V and J genes are TRBV6-5 and TRBJ2-5, with 10 bases fitting TRBD2. Germline assignment: CDR1 MNHEY and CDR2 SVGAGI. V lost 6 bases and J lost 3; bases outside the gene matches: 7. This CDR3 is 15 amino acids long. CDR3 bases: TGTGCCAGCAGAACAAGTAGCGGGGGGAAAGAGACCCAGTACTTC. It yields the protein CASRTSSGGKETQYF.

This chain links TRBV5-5 with TRBJ2-4; possibly TRBD1 for D (5 bases). With 3 bases removed from V and 5 bases from J, the gap between germline ends came to 12 bases. Germline loops: CDR1 SGHKS, CDR2 YYEKEE (reference sequence). This CDR3 spans 14 amino acids. CDR3 sequence: CASSSHRQQNIQYF. The CDR3 DNA reads as TGTGCCAGCAGCTCCCACCGACAGCAAAACATTCAGTACTTC.

The chain recombines TRBV11-2 with TRBJ2-7; 7 bases fit TRBD1. V lost 2 bases to trimming and J lost 7 bases; unmatched junction nucleotides: 14. This CDR3 has 16 residues. The germline CDR1 and CDR2 sequences are SGHAT and FQNNGV. For the CDR3, the DNA is TGTGCCAGCAGCTTAACGCACCTGCAGGGGGTTCGGGAGCAGTACTTC. Its translation is CASSLTHLQGVREQYF.

This chain links TRBV19 with TRBJ2-3; 8 bases match TRBD2. Losses at the gene ends were 6 bases for V and 2 bases for J; bases not matched to a gene: 4. Per the germline V gene, CDR1 is LNHDA and CDR2 is SQIVND (reference sequence). The CDR3 totals 14 residues. The CDR3 nucleotides read TGTGCCAGTAGGGATAGCGGGAACACAGATACGCAGTATTTT. It yields the protein CASRDSGNTDTQYF.

The rearrangement joins TRBV6-2 or TRBV6-3 to TRBJ1-2; D might be TRBD1 (6 bases). Looked up from germline, CDR1 is MNHEY and CDR2 is SVGEGT. This CDR3 spans 11 amino acids. Trimming pared 5 bases from V and 14 bases from J, leaving 15 bases between. In nucleotides, the CDR3 is TGTGCCAGCAGTCGTCTAGGGACAAAGACCTTC. Encoded protein: CASSRLGTKTF.